This TCR beta chain was sequenced for a study of shared clonotypes between healthy human individuals. Study overall: The donor group consisted of a couple of women and three men, aged 18 to 49.

In this sample, this clone turned up a few times. Terminally differentiated effector memory CD45RA+ cells were excluded by CCR7 positive selection of CD45RO-negative cells. There were only Caucasian adults among the donors, and all lived in Nashville, Tennessee. The ends were cut back, 2 bases at V and 4 bases at J, with 9 bases in the middle. The CDR3 has 14 amino acids. CDR1 is KGHSH, CDR2 LQKENI, per germline. The deep-level immunoSEQ assay was used. On sorted subsets, replicate PCRs used roughly 220 ng DNA, or 31,000 or so T cell genomes. The data were produced by immunoSEQ multiplex PCR, yet TCRdb's version contains in-frame clones alone and is incomplete. The repertoire holds about 820,000 clones, with almost 95% as singletons.

The source is a man aged 30-40 years in good health. This chain connects TRBV18 to TRBJ1-5; unclear D gene. Sequenced: naive CD8+ T cells sorted from blood. The CDR3 protein is CASSPLGPNQPQHF. The CDR3 nucleotides are TGTGCCAGCTCACCATTAGGGCCTAATCAGCCCCAGCATTTT.